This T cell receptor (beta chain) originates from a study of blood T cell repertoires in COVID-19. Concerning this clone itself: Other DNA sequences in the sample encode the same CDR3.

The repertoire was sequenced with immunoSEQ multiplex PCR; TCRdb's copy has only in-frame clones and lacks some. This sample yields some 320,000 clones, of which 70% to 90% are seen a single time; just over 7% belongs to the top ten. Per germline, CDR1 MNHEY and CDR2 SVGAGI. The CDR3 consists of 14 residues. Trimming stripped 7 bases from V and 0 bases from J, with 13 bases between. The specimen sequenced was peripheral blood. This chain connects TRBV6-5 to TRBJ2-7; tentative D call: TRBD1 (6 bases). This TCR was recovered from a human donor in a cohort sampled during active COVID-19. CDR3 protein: CASTRTASSYEQYF. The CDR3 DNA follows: TGTGCCAGCACTCGGACAGCGAGCTCCTACGAGCAGTACTTC.